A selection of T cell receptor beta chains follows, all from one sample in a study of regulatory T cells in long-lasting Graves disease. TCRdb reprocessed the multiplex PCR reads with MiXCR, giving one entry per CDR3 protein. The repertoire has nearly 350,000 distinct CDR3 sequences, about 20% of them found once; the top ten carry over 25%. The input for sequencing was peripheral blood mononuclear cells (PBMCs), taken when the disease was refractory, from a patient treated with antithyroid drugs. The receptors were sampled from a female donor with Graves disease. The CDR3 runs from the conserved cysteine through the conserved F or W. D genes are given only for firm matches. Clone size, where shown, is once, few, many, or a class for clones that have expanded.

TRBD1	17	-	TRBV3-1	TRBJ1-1	CASSPVPGQGGNTEAFF	TGTGCCAGCAGCCCTGTCCCGGGACAGGGTGGGAACACTGAAGCTTTCTTT
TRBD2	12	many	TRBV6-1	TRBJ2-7	CASRGLMYEQYF	TGTGCCAGCAGGGGACTAATGTACGAGCAGTACTTC
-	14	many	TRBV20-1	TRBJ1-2	CSASLSERSYGYTF	TGCAGTGCTAGTCTGTCAGAGCGAAGCTATGGCTACACCTTC
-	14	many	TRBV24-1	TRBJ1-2	CATSDLGLSYGYTF	TGTGCCACCAGTGATTTGGGACTGAGCTATGGCTACACCTTC
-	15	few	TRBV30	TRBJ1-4	CAWSLPGLTNEKLFF	TGTGCCTGGAGTCTCCCGGGGTTAACTAATGAAAAACTGTTTTTT
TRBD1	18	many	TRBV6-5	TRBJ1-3	CASSSLRGQGATGNTIYF	TGTGCCAGCAGTTCCCTCAGGGGGCAGGGGGCTACGGGAAACACCATATATTTT
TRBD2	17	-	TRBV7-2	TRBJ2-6	CASSLFWRERALRVLTF	TGTGCCAGCAGCTTATTCTGGCGGGAGCGGGCCCTTAGAGTCCTGACTTTC
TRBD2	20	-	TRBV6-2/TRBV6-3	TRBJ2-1	CASSYRGLAGGGSSYNEQFF	TGTGCCAGCAGTTACAGGGGACTAGCGGGAGGGGGGAGCTCCTACAATGAGCAGTTCTTC
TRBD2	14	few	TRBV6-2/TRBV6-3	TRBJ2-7	CASRFSGRSHEQYF	TGTGCCAGCAGATTCAGCGGGAGGAGCCACGAGCAGTACTTC
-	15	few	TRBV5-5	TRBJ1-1	CASSLARVQGPWAFF	TGTGCCAGCAGCTTGGCCAGGGTACAGGGCCCATGGGCTTTCTTT
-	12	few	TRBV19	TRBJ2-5	CASFGGEETQYF	TGTGCCAGTTTTGGCGGGGAAGAGACCCAGTACTTC
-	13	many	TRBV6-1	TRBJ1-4	CASRGPAAEKLFF	TGTGCCAGCAGAGGCCCGGCCGCCGAAAAACTGTTTTTT
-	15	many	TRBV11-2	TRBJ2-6	CASTKLTSGANVLTF	TGTGCCAGCACCAAATTAACTTCTGGGGCCAACGTCCTGACTTTC
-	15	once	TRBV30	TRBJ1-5	CAWSQVGPNNQPQHF	TGTGCCTGGAGTCAGGTTGGACCGAACAATCAGCCCCAGCATTTT
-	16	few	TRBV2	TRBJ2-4	CASSGSVQQAKNIQYF	TGTGCCAGCAGTGGGTCTGTTCAGCAAGCCAAAAACATTCAGTACTTC
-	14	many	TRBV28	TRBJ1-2	CASSPGRGGYGYTF	TGTGCCAGCAGCCCGGGAAGAGGAGGATATGGCTACACCTTC